This T cell receptor beta chain was recovered during a study of shared clonotypes between healthy human individuals. Study conclusions and caveats: Even with large depth, rarefaction showed that sorted-subset sequencing was incomplete. Between four donors, naive CD4 clonotypes were shared at a level of about 5%. Sequencing depth was expected to affect clonotype sharing among donors.

Only in-frame clones appear in the TCRdb table, and some are missing; sequencing was by immunoSEQ multiplex PCR. In the table there are about 2.1 million clones, around 95% of which are singletons. Terminally differentiated effector memory CD45RA+ cells were excluded from the naive CD8 cells, which were CD45RO-negative and positively selected for CCR7. Of note for this clone: Its cognate antigen is unknown.

The CDR3 contains 15 residues. Trimming removed 5 bases at V and 7 bases at J, with 18 bases between. Looked up from germline, CDR1 is MDHEN and CDR2 is SYDVKM. The chain is built from TRBV28 and TRBJ2-1; D is unresolved. Sequencing was done on a sample of naive CD8+ T cells from PBMCs. The TCR sequence derives from a man aged 18 to 35 in good health. Some clones in this sample may be carry-over from other donors' samples. The CDR3 nucleotides are TGTGCCAGCAGTCCAATTCAGCGCTCGAGGAATGAGCAGTTCTTC. Its protein product is CASSPIQRSRNEQFF. Supplemented by reference TRBV28 and TRBJ2-1, the full variable domain reads DVKVTQSSRYLVKRTGEKVFLECVQDMDHENMFWYRQDPGLGLRLIYFSYDVKMKEKGDIPEGYSVSREKKERFSLILESASTNQTSMYLCASSPIQRSRNEQFFGPGTRLTVL.